The 8 T cell receptor beta chains below were found in one sample sequenced in a study of cytotoxic CD8 clonotypes in ibrutinib-treated CLL. TCRdb's table, derived via immunoSEQ multiplex PCR, lists solely in-frame clones and lacks some. Of around 21,000 clones listed, roughly 72% are singletons. Sequenced here: PBMCs, sampled before ibrutinib treatment. Receptor source: a human donor with chronic lymphocytic leukemia.

The chain has TRBV11-2 and TRBJ2-3; either TRBD1 or TRBD2 may supply D (5 bases each). CDR3 size: 12 residues. CDR1 SGHAT and CDR2 FQNNGV come from the germline V gene. Trimming shortened V by 4 bases and J by 14 bases, and 16 bases separated the two germline ends. The CDR3 DNA sequence: TGTGCCAGCAGCTCGGGGACCGACGACCCGTATTTT. It specifies CASSSGTDDPYF.

The chain combines TRBV6-5 with TRBJ2-7, with 9 bases lining up with TRBD2. The CDR3 totals 16 residues. Germline V gene data show CDR1 as MNHEY and CDR2 as SVGAGI. The J segment lost 6 bases and the V segment lost 0 bases, leaving 9 bases of the junction unmatched. The CDR3 coding sequence is TGTGCCAGCAGTTACTCTCCGGCTAGCGGGACCGGCGAGCAGTACTTC. Translating it yields CASSYSPASGTGEQYF.

The gene calls are TRBV5-6 and TRBJ1-5, with 8 bases lining up with TRBD1. The CDR3 consists of 13 residues. Germline V gives CDR1 SGHDT, CDR2 YYEEEE. J lost 4 bases, V lost 4 bases, and 1 base had no gene match. Written as DNA, the CDR3 is TGTGCCAGCAGCAGGGACAGGAATCAGCCCCAGCATTTT. It yields the protein CASSRDRNQPQHF. Together with reference TRBV5-6 and TRBJ1-5, the CDR3 gives the full variable domain: DAGVTQSPTHLIKTRGQQVTLRCSPKSGHDTVSWYQQALGQGPQFIFQYYEEEERQRGNFPDRFSGHQFPNYSSELNVNALLLGDSALYLCASSRDRNQPQHFGDGTRLSIL.

This clone showed up just a few times. This rearrangement joins TRBV19 to TRBJ2-7; 13 nucleotides align to TRBD2. V dropped 6 bases and J dropped 1; count of bases not matched to a gene: 3. CDR1 is LNHDA and CDR2 is SQIVND in the germline V gene (reference sequence). This CDR3 contains 15 residues. CDR3 DNA sequence: TGTGCCAGTAGCGAACTAGCGGGAGGGTCCTACGAGCAGTACTTC. Translation gives CASSELAGGSYEQYF.

V usage is TRBV7-3 and J usage is TRBJ2-5; D might be TRBD1 (5 bases). V dropped 4 bases and J dropped 4 bases, with 10 bases sitting between them. The germline V gene encodes CDR1 SGHTA and CDR2 FQGTGA. The CDR3 is made up of 13 amino acids. CDR3 amino acids: CASSSDRGETQYF. The CDR3 region has the DNA TGTGCCAGCAGCTCAGACAGAGGAGAGACCCAGTACTTC.

The gene calls are TRBV5-4 and TRBJ1-1; possible D gene TRBD1, 6 bases. Germline lookup yields CDR1 SGHNT and CDR2 YYREEE (reference sequence). Between the trimmed V and J ends, which lost 0 bases and 12 bases, there was a span of 15 bases. This CDR3 is built from 13 residues. The CDR3 DNA sequence: TGTGCCAGCAGCTTGGGGCAGGGGACATGGACTTTCTTT. Translated: CASSLGQGTWTFF. The full variable domain, rest sourced from reference TRBV5-4 and TRBJ1-1, is ETGVTQSPTHLIKTRGQQVTLRCSSQSGHNTVSWYQQALGQGPQFIFQYYREEENGRGNFPPRFSGLQFPNYSSELNVNALELDDSALYLCASSLGQGTWTFFGQGTRLTVV.

This clone is a singleton in its sample. CDR3 coding DNA: TGTGCCAGCTCACCACTAGGACAGGGCTACAATGAGCAGTTCTTC. Residues: CASSPLGQGYNEQFF. This rearrangement joins TRBV18 to TRBJ2-1; 8 bases line up with TRBD1. V shed 1 base and J 3 bases; nucleotides not matched to a gene: 2. Germline CDR1 and CDR2: KGHSH and LQKENI. This CDR3 has 15 residues. Together with reference TRBV18 and TRBJ2-1, the CDR3 gives the full variable domain: NAGVMQNPRHLVRRRGQEARLRCSPMKGHSHVYWYRQLPEEGLKFMVYLQKENIIDESGMPKERFSAEFPKEGPSILRIQQVVRGDSAAYFCASSPLGQGYNEQFFGPGTRLTVL.

This chain connects TRBV28 to TRBJ2-1; no clear D. Per the germline V gene, CDR1 is MDHEN and CDR2 is SYDVKM. V was cut by 7 bases and J by 8 bases, with 12 bases left in between. The length of the CDR3 is 12 residues. DNA for the CDR3: TGTGCCAGCACTCCACTCGGGCATGAGCAGTTCTTC. It codes for CASTPLGHEQFF.